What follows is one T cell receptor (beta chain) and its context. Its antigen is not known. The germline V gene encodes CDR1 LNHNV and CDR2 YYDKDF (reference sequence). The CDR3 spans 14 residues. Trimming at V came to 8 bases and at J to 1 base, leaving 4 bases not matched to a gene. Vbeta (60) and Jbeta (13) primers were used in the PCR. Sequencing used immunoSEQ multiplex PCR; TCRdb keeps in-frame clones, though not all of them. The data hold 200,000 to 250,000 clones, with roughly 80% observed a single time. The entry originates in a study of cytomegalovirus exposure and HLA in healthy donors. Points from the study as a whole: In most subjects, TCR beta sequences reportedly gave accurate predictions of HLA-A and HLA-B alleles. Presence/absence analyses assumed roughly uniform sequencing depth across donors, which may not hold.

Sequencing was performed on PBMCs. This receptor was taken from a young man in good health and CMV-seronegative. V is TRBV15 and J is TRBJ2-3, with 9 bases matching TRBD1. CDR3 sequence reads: CATHTGGGTDTQYF. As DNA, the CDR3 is TGTGCCACCCATACAGGGGGCGGCACAGATACGCAGTATTTT.